This TCR beta chain was sequenced in a study of blood T cell repertoires in COVID-19. Background on the study: The United States, Italy and Spain provided the acute and convalescent COVID-19 samples.

In the original processing: Researchers report that nucleated cell counts were estimated from reference gene primer amplification. This table comes from immunoSEQ multiplex PCR, and its TCRdb copy is limited to in-frame clones, with some not included. V and J calls and clone size follow that table, whereas D and trimming were derived from the DNA. The sample consists of about 28,000 clones, less than 80% of them appearing once. V was shortened by 6 bases and J by 7 bases, with 12 bases between the two germline ends. This CDR3 has 12 amino acids. This TCR derives from a boy aged 2-15 years with active or convalescent COVID-19. The sample taken for sequencing was peripheral blood. The V and J genes are TRBV12-3 or TRBV12-4 and TRBJ2-5; no reliable D call. The CDR3 DNA reads as TGTGCCAGCAGAACCGGGTCGCGGACCCAGTACTTC. The encoded protein is CASRTGSRTQYF.